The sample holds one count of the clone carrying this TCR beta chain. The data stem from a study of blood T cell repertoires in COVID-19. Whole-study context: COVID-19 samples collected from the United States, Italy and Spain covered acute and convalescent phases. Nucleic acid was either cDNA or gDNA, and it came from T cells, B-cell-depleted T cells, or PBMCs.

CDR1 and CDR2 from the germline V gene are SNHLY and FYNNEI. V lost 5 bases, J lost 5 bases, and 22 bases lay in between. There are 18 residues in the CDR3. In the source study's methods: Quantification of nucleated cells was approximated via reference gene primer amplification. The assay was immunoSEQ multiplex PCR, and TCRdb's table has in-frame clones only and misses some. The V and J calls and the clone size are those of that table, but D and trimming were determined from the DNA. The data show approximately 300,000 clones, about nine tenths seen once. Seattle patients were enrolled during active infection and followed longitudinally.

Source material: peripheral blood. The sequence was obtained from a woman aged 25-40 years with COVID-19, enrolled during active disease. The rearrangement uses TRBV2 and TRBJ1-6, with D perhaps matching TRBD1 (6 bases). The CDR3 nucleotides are TGTGCCAGCAGTCCGCAAGGGGGACTCGGGAGGAATAATTCACCCCTCCACTTT. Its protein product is CASSPQGGLGRNNSPLHF.